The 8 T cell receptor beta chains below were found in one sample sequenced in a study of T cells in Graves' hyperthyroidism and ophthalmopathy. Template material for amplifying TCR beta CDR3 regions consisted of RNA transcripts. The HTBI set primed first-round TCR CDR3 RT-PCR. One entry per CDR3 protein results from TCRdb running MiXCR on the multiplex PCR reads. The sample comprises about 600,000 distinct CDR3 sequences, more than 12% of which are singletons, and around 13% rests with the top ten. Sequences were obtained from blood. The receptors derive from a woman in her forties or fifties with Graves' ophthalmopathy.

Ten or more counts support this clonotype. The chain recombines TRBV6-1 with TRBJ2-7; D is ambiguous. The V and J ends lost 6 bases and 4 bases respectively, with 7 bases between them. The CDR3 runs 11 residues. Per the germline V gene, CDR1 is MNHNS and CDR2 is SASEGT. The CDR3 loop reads CASRFGYEQYF. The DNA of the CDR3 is TGTGCCAGCAGGTTTGGGTACGAGCAGTACTTC.

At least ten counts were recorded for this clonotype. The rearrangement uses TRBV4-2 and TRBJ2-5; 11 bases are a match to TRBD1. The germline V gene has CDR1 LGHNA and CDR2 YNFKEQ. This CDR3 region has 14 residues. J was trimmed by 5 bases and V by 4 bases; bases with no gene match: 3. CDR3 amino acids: CASSRTGGRETQYF. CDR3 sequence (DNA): TGTGCCAGCAGCCGGACAGGGGGCCGGGAGACCCAGTACTTC.

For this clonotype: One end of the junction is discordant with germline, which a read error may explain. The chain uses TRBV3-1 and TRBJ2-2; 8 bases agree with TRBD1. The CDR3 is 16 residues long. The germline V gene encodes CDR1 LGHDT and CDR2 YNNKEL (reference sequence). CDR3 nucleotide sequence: TGTGCCAGCAGCCATCCGGACAGGGTTCTGACCGGGGAGCTGTCTTTT. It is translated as CASSHPDRVLTGELSF.

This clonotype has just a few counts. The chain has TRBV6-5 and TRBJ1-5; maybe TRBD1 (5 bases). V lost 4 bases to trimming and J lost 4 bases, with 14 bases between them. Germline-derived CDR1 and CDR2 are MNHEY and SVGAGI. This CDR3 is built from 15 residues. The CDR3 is CASSLTGDGNQPQHF. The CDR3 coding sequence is TGTGCCAGCAGTTTAACAGGCGACGGAAATCAGCCCCAGCATTTT.

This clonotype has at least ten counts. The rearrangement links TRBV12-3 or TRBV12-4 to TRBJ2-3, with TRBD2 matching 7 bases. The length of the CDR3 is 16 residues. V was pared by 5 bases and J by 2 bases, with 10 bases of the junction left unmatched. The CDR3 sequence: CASSQRTRTTTDTQYF. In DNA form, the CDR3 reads TGTGCCAGCAGTCAAAGGACTAGAACTACCACAGATACGCAGTATTTT.

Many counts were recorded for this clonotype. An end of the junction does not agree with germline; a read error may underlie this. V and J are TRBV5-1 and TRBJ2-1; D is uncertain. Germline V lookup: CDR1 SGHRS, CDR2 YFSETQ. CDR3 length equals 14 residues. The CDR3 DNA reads TGTGCCAGCAGTTTGCGCCGCTCCTACAATGAGCAGTTCTTC. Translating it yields CASSLRRSYNEQFF.

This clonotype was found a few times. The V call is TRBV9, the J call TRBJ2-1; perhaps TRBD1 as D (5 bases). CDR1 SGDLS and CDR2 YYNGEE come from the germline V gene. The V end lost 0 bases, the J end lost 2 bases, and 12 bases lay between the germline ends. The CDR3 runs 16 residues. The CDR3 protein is CASSVEGRGTYNEQFF. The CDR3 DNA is TGTGCCAGCAGCGTAGAGGGAAGGGGAACCTACAATGAGCAGTTCTTC.

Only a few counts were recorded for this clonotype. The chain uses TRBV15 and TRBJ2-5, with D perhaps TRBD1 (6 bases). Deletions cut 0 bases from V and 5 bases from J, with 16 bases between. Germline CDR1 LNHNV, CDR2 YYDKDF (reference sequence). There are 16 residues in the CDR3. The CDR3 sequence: CATSRDPLDRFETQYF. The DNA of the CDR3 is TGTGCCACCAGCAGAGATCCTCTCGACAGGTTCGAGACCCAGTACTTC.